These T cell receptor beta chains were read from a single sample in a study of blood T cells in healthy people across ages. TCRdb analysed the 5' RACE reads with MiXCR anew, one entry per CDR3 protein. The table shows about 830,000 distinct CDR3 sequences, with roughly 50% occurring only once. What was sequenced was blood. The receptors derive from a man aged 30-40 years in good health. CDR3s include the opening cysteine and the closing phenylalanine or tryptophan. D genes are given only for firm matches. Clone size is not always given. Where it is, it says once, few, many or a class for expanded clones.

cdr3_aa cdr3_nt clone_size v_call d_call j_call
CASSQEGGGARTQYF TGTGCCAGCAGCCAAGAGGGCGGCGGAGCGCGGACCCAGTACTTC few TRBV3-1 . TRBJ2-5
CASSFPGTGGNQPQHF TGTGCCAGCAGTTTTCCCGGGACAGGGGGCAATCAGCCCCAGCATTTT . TRBV6-6 TRBD1 TRBJ1-5
CSVLQGNQPQHF TGCAGCGTGCTACAGGGAAATCAGCCCCAGCATTTT . TRBV29-1 . TRBJ1-5
CAWSSNSMADTQYF TGTGCCTGGAGTTCAAATTCGATGGCAGATACGCAGTATTTT few TRBV30 . TRBJ2-3
CASSPPGKEPYNEQFF TGTGCCAGCAGCCCCCCCGGGAAGGAGCCCTACAATGAGCAGTTCTTC . TRBV7-6 . TRBJ2-1
CASSYQATGHYEQYF TGTGCCAGCAGTTATCAGGCAACAGGACACTACGAGCAGTACTTC . TRBV12-3/TRBV12-4 . TRBJ2-7
CASSYSTTYEQYF TGTGCCAGCAGTTACTCAACAACCTACGAGCAGTACTTC . TRBV6-5 . TRBJ2-7
CSATIGAGSPPLTGYTF TGCAGTGCGACCATTGGGGCAGGGTCCCCTCCCCTCACTGGCTACACCTTC . TRBV20-1 . TRBJ1-2
CASSIVAGAAYNEQYF TGTGCCAGTAGTATAGTAGCGGGAGCAGCCTACAATGAGCAGTACTTC . TRBV19 TRBD2 TRBJ2-7
CSVPLSYTDTQYF TGCAGCGTCCCCCTCTCTTACACAGATACGCAGTATTTT . TRBV29-1 . TRBJ2-3
CSARASVFQGKYNEQFF TGCAGTGCTAGAGCATCGGTTTTCCAGGGGAAGTACAATGAGCAGTTCTTC few TRBV20-1 . TRBJ2-1
CASRPQGDGGYTF TGTGCCAGCAGACCCCAGGGTGACGGTGGCTACACCTTC . TRBV9 . TRBJ1-2
CASTFGQTTDTQYF TGTGCCAGCACCTTCGGACAGACCACAGATACGCAGTATTTT few TRBV12-3/TRBV12-4 . TRBJ2-3
CASSSTFGTGNIQYF TGTGCCAGCAGCTCCACCTTCGGGACCGGAAACATTCAGTACTTC . TRBV7-3 . TRBJ2-4
CASGQGLSTDTQYF TGCGCCAGCGGCCAAGGACTCAGCACAGATACGCAGTATTTT . TRBV4-3 . TRBJ2-3
CASSGRANEQFF TGTGCCTCTAGCGGGCGGGCCAATGAGCAGTTCTTC . TRBV28 TRBD2 TRBJ2-1
CASTLGSVEQNIQYF TGTGCCAGCACCCTAGGTAGTGTTGAACAAAACATTCAGTACTTC . TRBV7-2 . TRBJ2-4
CASSVLQTTEAFF TGTGCCAGCAGTGTGCTTCAGACGACTGAAGCTTTCTTT . TRBV9 . TRBJ1-1
CASSQVPTGSYNEQFF TGTGCCAGCAGCCAGGTACCTACCGGGTCGTACAATGAGCAGTTCTTC few TRBV4-2 . TRBJ2-1
CATSRTGTFETQYF TGTGCCACCAGCAGAACCGGGACCTTCGAGACCCAGTACTTC . TRBV15 . TRBJ2-5
CASSKAGSNTGELFF TGTGCCAGCAGCAAGGCGGGGTCGAACACCGGGGAGCTGTTTTTT . TRBV4-2 . TRBJ2-2
CAWSEDRDQYF TGTGCCTGGAGTGAAGACAGGGACCAGTACTTC . TRBV30 TRBD1 TRBJ2-7
CASSVAGTGVRETQYF TGTGCCAGCAGCGTAGCCGGAACGGGAGTAAGAGAGACCCAGTACTTC few TRBV9 . TRBJ2-5
CSARDNYYTGELFF TGCAGTGCTAGAGATAACTACTACACCGGGGAGCTGTTTTTT . TRBV20-1 . TRBJ2-2
CASSVGGGQVYEQYF TGCGCCAGCAGCGTAGGGGGCGGGCAGGTCTACGAGCAGTACTTC . TRBV5-1 TRBD1 TRBJ2-7
CASSAQVHTEAFF TGTGCCAGCAGCGCCCAAGTACACACTGAAGCTTTCTTT . TRBV9 . TRBJ1-1
CAISEGGDNEQFF TGTGCCATCAGTGAGGGGGGGGACAATGAGCAGTTCTTC . TRBV10-3 TRBD2 TRBJ2-1
CASSQILGDRYEQYF TGTGCCAGCAGCCAAATTCTGGGGGACAGGTACGAGCAGTACTTC . TRBV4-2 TRBD1 TRBJ2-7
CSALTSGRFPYF TGCAGTGCCCTGACTAGCGGGAGGTTCCCGTACTTC . TRBV20-1 TRBD2 TRBJ2-5